Given below is one TCR beta chain in context. Repertoires were generated with immunoSEQ multiplex PCR, while TCRdb's copy carries only in-frame clones and drops some. The sample has tens of thousands of clones, under 90% seen once; the top ten hold approximately 2%. Germline CDR1 ENHRY, CDR2 SYGVKD. This CDR3 comprises 15 residues. Trimming cost V 2 bases and J 6 bases, with 11 bases left between them. These data belong to a study of OX40 agonist ivuxolimab in advanced cancers. The sequencing here drew on CD4+ or CD8+ T cells sorted from blood, taken in a trial of the OX40 agonist ivuxolimab. The TCR sequence derives from an adult with an advanced solid tumor such as melanoma, head and neck, liver or kidney cancer. The chain has TRBV10-3 and TRBJ1-6; a possible D gene is TRBD1 (5 bases). The CDR3 protein is CAISEGQPANSPLHF. CDR3 nucleotide sequence: TGTGCCATCAGTGAGGGACAACCGGCTAATTCACCCCTCCACTTT.